The 30 T cell receptor beta chains reported below all come from one sample, sequenced in a study of blood T cell repertoires in COVID-19. Clones were read by immunoSEQ multiplex PCR, and TCRdb kept only the in-frame ones, dropping some. The profile shows about 230,000 clones, around 83% of them singletons. Sequenced sample: peripheral blood. These receptors all come from a woman aged 45 to 65 with acute or convalescent COVID-19.

The chain has TRBV28 and TRBJ2-5; weak D call: TRBD1 (6 bases). The CDR3 covers 13 residues. Germline CDR1 reads MDHEN; CDR2 reads SYDVKM. V was trimmed by 3 bases and J by 6 bases, leaving 11 bases between them. In nucleotides, the CDR3 is TGTGCCAGCAGTTTTGCCTGGGGGCAGACCCAGTACTTC. Translated, it gives CASSFAWGQTQYF.

The sample holds a few counts of this clone. The J gene is TRBJ1-5, the V gene TRBV29-1; TRBD1 matches 7 bases. This CDR3 is 13 amino acids long. The germline V gene has CDR1 SQVTM and CDR2 ANQGSEA. The trim removed 4 bases at V and 4 bases at J, leaving 4 bases unmatched. Here the CDR3 DNA reads TGCAGCGTTGGGACAGGAGTAAATCAGCCCCAGCATTTT. Translating it yields CSVGTGVNQPQHF.

This clone appeared once. CDR3 DNA: TGTGCCAGCAGCCCGACAGGGTTCTCTGGAAACACCATATATTTT. Protein sequence: CASSPTGFSGNTIYF. This chain uses TRBV7-6 with TRBJ1-3; 7 bases agree with TRBD1. The germline V gene has CDR1 SGHVS and CDR2 FNYEAQ. The V gene end was trimmed by 5 bases and the J gene end by 0 bases; junction bases not matched to a gene: 4. This CDR3 has 15 residues.

The chain is built from TRBV5-6 and TRBJ1-3; perhaps TRBD1 as D (5 bases). CDR1 SGHDT and CDR2 YYEEEE come from the germline V gene. Between the trimmed V and J ends, which lost 4 bases and 0 bases, there was a span of 17 bases. The CDR3 consists of 17 residues. This CDR3 is CASSHSFREISGNTIYF. In nucleotides, the CDR3 is TGTGCCAGCAGCCACAGTTTCAGGGAAATCTCTGGAAACACCATATATTTT.

This chain connects TRBV20-1 to TRBJ2-7; no clear D. V was shortened by 6 bases and J by 6 bases, with 12 bases between the two germline ends. Germline V gene sequence: CDR1 DFQATT, CDR2 SNEGSKA (reference sequence). The CDR3 is 11 amino acids. The CDR3 DNA reads TGCAGTGCCCAATGGGCCCCCGAGCAGTACTTC. The encoded protein is CSAQWAPEQYF.

This chain joins TRBV4-1 and TRBJ1-3; 7 bases are shared with TRBD1. CDR1 is MGHRA and CDR2 is YSYEKL in the germline V gene. The J segment lost 1 base and the V segment lost 2 bases, leaving 2 bases of the junction unmatched. CDR3 length: 15 amino acids. CDR3 DNA: TGCGCCAGCAGCCAACCGACAGGGTCTGGAAACACCATATATTTT. Its protein is CASSQPTGSGNTIYF.

This rearrangement joins TRBV4-2 to TRBJ2-1, with D unresolved. V dropped 0 bases and J dropped 5 bases, with 14 bases sitting between them. The CDR3 length is 16 residues. The germline V gene has CDR1 LGHNA and CDR2 YNFKEQ. CDR3 amino acids: CASSQEVRTVHNEQFF. The CDR3 nucleotides read TGTGCCAGCAGCCAAGAGGTACGTACAGTACACAATGAGCAGTTCTTC.

V usage is TRBV19 and J usage is TRBJ1-1, with a tentative D call TRBD1 (6 bases). CDR1 is LNHDA and CDR2 is SQIVND in the germline V gene (reference sequence). This CDR3 spans 11 amino acids. V was cut by 11 bases and J by 4 bases, with 11 bases left in between. The DNA of the CDR3 is TGTGCCGCGGGGGCAGGCACTGAAGCTTTCTTT. Its protein is CAAGAGTEAFF. The full variable domain, its missing parts supplied by reference TRBV19 and TRBJ1-1, is DGGITQSPKYLFRKEGQNVTLSCEQNLNHDAMYWYRQDPGQGLRLIYYSQIVNDFQKGDIAEGYSVSREKKESFPLTVTSAQKNPTAFYLCAAGAGTEAFFGQGTRLTVV.

The chain uses TRBV3-1 (or the pseudogene TRBV3-2) and TRBJ1-6; possible D gene TRBD1, 6 bases. Trimming took off 1 base at V and 9 bases at J, with 19 bases between the two ends. The length of the CDR3 is 17 residues. From germline, CDR1 is LGHDT and CDR2 YNNKEL (reference sequence). The CDR3 region is CASSQVPAGAPSSPLHF. In nucleotides, the CDR3 is TGTGCCAGCAGCCAAGTACCGGCAGGGGCACCTAGTTCACCCCTCCACTTT.

CDR3 in DNA: TGTGCCAGTAGTATCGGGGGAGCCGGGGAGCTGTTTTTT. Translation: CASSIGGAGELFF. The V gene is TRBV19, the J gene TRBJ2-2; possibly TRBD2 for D (6 bases). The CDR3 has 13 amino acids. V was trimmed by 3 bases and J by 6 bases, leaving 8 bases between them. Germline V lookup: CDR1 LNHDA, CDR2 SQIVND (reference sequence).

J is TRBJ2-3 and V is TRBV7-8; the D is unclear. The V and J ends lost 6 bases and 5 bases respectively, with 6 bases between them. Germline-derived CDR1 and CDR2 are SGHVS and FQNEAQ. The CDR3 runs 11 residues. The CDR3 DNA follows: TGTGCCAGCAGTCTCAGAGATACGCAGTATTTT. Translated: CASSLRDTQYF.

This rearrangement joins TRBV30 to TRBJ2-5, with TRBD2 matching over 13 bases. Losses at the gene ends were 0 bases for V and 4 bases for J; bases not matched to a gene: 2. Germline values: CDR1 GTSNPN, CDR2 SVGIG (reference sequence). The CDR3 length is 15 residues. The DNA for the CDR3 is TGTGCCTGGAGTGTACTAGCGGGAGGGCCAGAGACCCAGTACTTC. It encodes CAWSVLAGGPETQYF.

The rearrangement links TRBV12-3 or TRBV12-4 to TRBJ2-3; no clear D. V lost 5 bases to trimming and J lost 5 bases, with 5 bases between them. CDR3 length: 11 amino acids. In nucleotides, the CDR3 is TGTGCCAGCAGTATACAAGATACGCAGTATTTT. This gives the protein CASSIQDTQYF.

The chain is built from TRBV6-1 and TRBJ2-2; D gene unclear. V was trimmed by 3 bases and J by 5 bases, leaving 7 bases between them. This CDR3 has 13 amino acids. Germline CDR1 MNHNS, CDR2 SASEGT. CDR3: CASSESGTGELFF. The CDR3 nucleotides read TGTGCCAGCAGTGAGTCCGGTACCGGGGAGCTGTTTTTT.

The rearrangement links TRBV19 to TRBJ2-5; 10 positions match TRBD2. The V gene end was trimmed by 4 bases and the J gene end by 4 bases; junction bases not matched to a gene: 6. Germline V gene sequence: CDR1 LNHDA, CDR2 SQIVND (reference sequence). The CDR3 extends over 15 amino acids. The CDR3 sequence is CASSTPSGRTETQYF. Written as DNA, the CDR3 is TGTGCCAGTAGTACACCTAGCGGGAGAACAGAGACCCAGTACTTC. The entire variable domain, with the rest obtained from reference TRBV19 and TRBJ2-5, is as follows: DGGITQSPKYLFRKEGQNVTLSCEQNLNHDAMYWYRQDPGQGLRLIYYSQIVNDFQKGDIAEGYSVSREKKESFPLTVTSAQKNPTAFYLCASSTPSGRTETQYFGPGTRLLVL.

The V call is TRBV18, the J call TRBJ2-2; D may be TRBD1 (6 bases). Germline CDR1 and CDR2: KGHSH and LQKENI. This CDR3 has 14 amino acids. Trimming cost V 7 bases and J 1 base, with 10 bases left between them. CDR3 nucleotide sequence: TGTGCCAGCTTTGCGGACAGGAACACCGGGGAGCTGTTTTTT. Its protein is CASFADRNTGELFF. The full variable domain, rest sourced from reference TRBV18 and TRBJ2-2, is NAGVMQNPRHLVRRRGQEARLRCSPMKGHSHVYWYRQLPEEGLKFMVYLQKENIIDESGMPKERFSAEFPKEGPSILRIQQVVRGDSAAYFCASFADRNTGELFFGEGSRLTVL.

The V and J genes are TRBV5-1 and TRBJ2-3; TRBD1 matches at 7 bases. The CDR3 spans 15 residues. The J segment lost 1 base and the V segment lost 5 bases, leaving 7 bases of the junction unmatched. CDR1 and CDR2 from the germline V gene are SGHRS and YFSETQ. CDR3 sequence: CASSKGQWGTDTQYF. DNA for the CDR3: TGCGCCAGCAGTAAGGGACAGTGGGGCACAGATACGCAGTATTTT.

The chain links TRBV28 to TRBJ2-1, with 7 bases matching TRBD2. The trim removed 5 bases at V and 8 bases at J, leaving 15 bases unmatched. The germline gives CDR1 MDHEN, CDR2 SYDVKM. This CDR3 contains 16 residues. CDR3 bases: TGTGCCAGCAGTCCACCAGGCTGGGCGGGGGTCCATGAGCAGTTCTTC. It is translated as CASSPPGWAGVHEQFF.

V is TRBV28 and J is TRBJ2-1, with a tentative D call TRBD2 (5 bases). V was pared by 6 bases and J by 0 bases, with 12 bases between. CDR1 and CDR2 from the germline V gene are MDHEN and SYDVKM. The CDR3 totals 15 residues. The CDR3 bases are TGTGCCAGCAGCCCGGGAATTAGCTCCTACAATGAGCAGTTCTTC. It encodes CASSPGISSYNEQFF.

This chain links TRBV28 with TRBJ1-4; D not certain. The CDR3 extends over 12 amino acids. Trimming took 7 bases from V and 0 from J, leaving 3 bases between them. Germline lookup yields CDR1 MDHEN and CDR2 SYDVKM. CDR3 sequence (DNA): TGTGCCAGCACCACAACTAATGAAAAACTGTTTTTT. Its translation is CASTTTNEKLFF.

The chain employs TRBV10-1 and TRBJ2-7; no definite D call. Germline V gene sequence: CDR1 WNHNN, CDR2 SYGVQD (reference sequence). This CDR3 region has 12 residues. V shed 0 bases and J shed 10 bases, with 10 bases lying between them. This CDR3 reads CASSESSLHQYF. The CDR3 region has the DNA TGCGCCAGCAGTGAGTCCTCACTACACCAGTACTTC.

This chain joins TRBV7-7 and TRBJ2-2; no reliable D call. V lost 1 base and J lost 6, with 9 bases in between. This CDR3 is 14 amino acids long. Germline V CDR1 and CDR2: SSHAT, FNYEAQ (reference sequence). The CDR3 protein is CASSLVMSSGELFF. The CDR3, as DNA: TGTGCCAGCAGCTTAGTAATGTCTTCCGGGGAGCTGTTTTTT.

The gene calls are TRBV27 and TRBJ2-7, with 10 nucleotides matching TRBD1. The CDR3 has 14 residues. Germline assignment: CDR1 MNHEY and CDR2 SMNVEV (reference sequence). The V segment lost 6 bases and the J segment 6 bases; nucleotides outside the gene matches: 8. The chain's CDR3 is CASSASGQGSEQYF. The CDR3 DNA is TGTGCCAGCAGCGCCTCGGGACAGGGGAGCGAGCAGTACTTC.

This clone came up many times. V is TRBV12-3 or TRBV12-4 and J is TRBJ2-7; 10 bases match TRBD1. The CDR3 sequence is 13 residues long. The trim removed 5 bases at V and 6 bases at J, leaving 4 bases unmatched. The CDR3: CASSPRTGGEQYF. The CDR3 DNA reads as TGTGCCAGCAGTCCGCGGACAGGGGGCGAGCAGTACTTC.

V gene TRBV19 combines with J gene TRBJ1-1, with 7 bases identical to TRBD1. The CDR3 covers 15 residues. The ends lost 6 bases at V and 10 bases at J; junction bases unmatched: 17. Germline V gene lookup returns CDR1 LNHDA and CDR2 SQIVND (reference sequence). In nucleotides, the CDR3 is TGTGCCAGTAGCTTATCGGCCCCCGACAGGGAGGCAGCTTTCTTT. It encodes CASSLSAPDREAAFF.

Only one count was recorded for this clone. J is TRBJ1-5 and V is TRBV3-1 (or the pseudogene TRBV3-2); 9 positions agree with TRBD1. The CDR3 contains 15 residues. V lost 5 bases, J lost 7 bases, and 9 bases stayed unmatched. CDR1 is LGHDT, CDR2 YNNKEL, per germline (reference sequence). CDR3 protein: CASSAQQGAGQPQHF. The CDR3 nucleotides read TGTGCCAGCAGCGCACAACAGGGGGCCGGACAGCCCCAGCATTTT.

The V and J genes are TRBV5-1 and TRBJ2-1; 10 bases are a match to TRBD2. This CDR3 spans 16 amino acids. Germline CDR1 reads SGHRS; CDR2 reads YFSETQ. Trimming cost V 0 bases and J 6 bases; bases outside gene matches: 6. CDR3 residues: CASSLEALAGFNEQFF. The CDR3 DNA reads TGCGCCAGCAGCTTGGAGGCACTAGCGGGGTTCAATGAGCAGTTCTTC.

The V and J genes are TRBV27 and TRBJ2-5; maybe TRBD1 (6 bases). The CDR3 length is 14 residues. Germline values: CDR1 MNHEY, CDR2 SMNVEV (reference sequence). Trimming stripped 5 bases from V and 1 base from J, with 11 bases between. The CDR3 DNA is TGTGCCAGCAGTCCCCGGGACATCCAAGAGACCCAGTACTTC. Translation: CASSPRDIQETQYF.

The J gene is TRBJ2-5, the V gene TRBV12-3 or TRBV12-4; D is unclear. V lost 2 bases and J 2 bases, leaving 6 bases between the germline ends. The CDR3 length is 13 residues. The CDR3 reads CASSLYLQETQYF. CDR3 nucleotides: TGTGCCAGCAGTTTATACCTACAAGAGACCCAGTACTTC.

This chain connects TRBV7-2 to TRBJ2-3; D might be TRBD2 (6 bases). CDR1 and CDR2 from the germline V gene are SGHTA and FQGNSA. This CDR3 comprises 13 residues. The V gene lost 3 bases and the J gene lost 6 bases, with 10 bases spanning the gap. CDR3 sequence: CASSFGGADTQYF. CDR3 nucleotides: TGTGCCAGCAGCTTCGGGGGAGCGGATACGCAGTATTTT. Drawing the rest from reference TRBV7-2 and TRBJ2-3, the complete variable domain is GAGVSQSPSNKVTEKGKDVELRCDPISGHTALYWYRQSLGQGLEFLIYFQGNSAPDKSGLPSDRFSAERTGGSVSTLTIQRTQQEDSAVYLCASSFGGADTQYFGPGTRLTVL.